This TCR beta chain was observed in a study of identical twins. General study points: Twins showed weaker excess sharing in their beta out-of-frame sequences.

This clonotype was observed many times. No antigen is known for it. Germline V gene sequence: CDR1 MNHEY, CDR2 SVGEGT. Trimming cost V 6 bases and J 6 bases, with 17 bases left between them. The CDR3 covers 14 residues. From the 5' RACE reads, TCRdb called clonotypes with MiXCR, one entry per CDR3 protein. This repertoire shows 410,000 or so distinct CDR3 sequences, around 20% found once; its top ten account for about 12%. The receptor was isolated from a man aged 50-59 years in good health. Material for sequencing was naive T cells sorted from blood. The rearrangement uses TRBV6-2 or TRBV6-3 and TRBJ1-1; D unresolved. The CDR3 region has the DNA TGTGCCAGCAGCGACCTTTTCTCGAAGGCTGAAGCTTTCTTT. This translates into CASSDLFSKAEAFF.